This TCR beta chain was recovered during a study of T cells after yellow fever vaccination. The CDR3 is 12 residues long. Per germline, CDR1 MNHEY and CDR2 SMNVEV (reference sequence). V lost 2 bases and J 6 bases, leaving 2 bases between the germline ends. Study conclusions and caveats: Booster sampling recovered most clones from primary vaccination (roughly 97% CD4, 88% CD8). Contaminating bulk clonotypes could be abundant in FACS-sorted repertoires.

A single record per CDR3 protein comes from TCRdb applying MiXCR to the 5' RACE reads. The sample records 300,000 to 400,000 distinct CDR3 sequences, 9.5% to 15% being singletons. Comment on this clonotype: No antigen is known for it.

This material consisted of CD4+ T cells sorted from PBMCs, taken 15 days after the yellow fever booster vaccination. This sequence was found in a man younger than 35 who received the YFV17D yellow fever vaccine. The J gene is TRBJ1-6, the V gene TRBV27, with D unclear. For the CDR3, the DNA is TGTGCCAGCAGTTTAATTAATTCACCCCTCCACTTT. It translates to CASSLINSPLHF.